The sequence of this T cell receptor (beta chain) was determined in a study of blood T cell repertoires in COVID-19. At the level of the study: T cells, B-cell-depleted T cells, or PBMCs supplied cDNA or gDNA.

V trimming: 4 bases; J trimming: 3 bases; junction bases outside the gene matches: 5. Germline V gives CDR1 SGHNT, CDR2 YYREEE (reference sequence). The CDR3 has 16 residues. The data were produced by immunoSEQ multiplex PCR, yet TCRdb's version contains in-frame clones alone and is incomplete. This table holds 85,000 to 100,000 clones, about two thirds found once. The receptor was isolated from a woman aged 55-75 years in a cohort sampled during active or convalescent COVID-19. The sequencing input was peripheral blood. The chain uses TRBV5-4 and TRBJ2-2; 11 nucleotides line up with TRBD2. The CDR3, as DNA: TGTGCCAGCAGCAGCCCTAGCGGGGGGCACACCGGGGAGCTGTTTTTT. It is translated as CASSSPSGGHTGELFF.